This paragraph covers one TCR beta chain sequence. The sample is drawn from a study of blood T cell repertoires in COVID-19. Overall study: Collection of acute and convalescent COVID-19 samples took place in the United States, Italy and Spain. PBMCs, B-cell-depleted T cells, or T cells were the source of the cDNA or gDNA that made up the material.

Per the original methods: Counts of nucleated cells, estimated from reference gene primer amplification, were obtained. The protocol was immunoSEQ multiplex PCR, while the TCRdb copy is restricted to in-frame clones and leaves out a portion. For V, J and clone size, that table is used; D and trimming come from the DNA. The top ten clones hold around 0.7% of a sample with over 200,000 clones, approximately 91% of them seen once. CDR3 length equals 16 residues. The V and J ends lost 4 bases and 2 bases, in that order; junction bases with no gene match: 5. The germline gives CDR1 KGHSH, CDR2 LQKENI. The rearrangement uses TRBV18 and TRBJ1-5; 10 bases match TRBD1. The sequence was obtained from a human donor in a cohort sampled during active COVID-19. Sequencing used peripheral blood. The CDR3 spells CASSRDRGSGNQPQHF. The CDR3 DNA follows: TGTGCCAGCTCACGGGACAGGGGTTCGGGCAATCAGCCCCAGCATTTT.